This is a list of T cell receptor beta chains from one sample in a study of blood T cell repertoires in COVID-19. Using immunoSEQ multiplex PCR, the repertoire was profiled, and TCRdb retains in-frame clones only, with some absent. The sample contains tens of thousands of clones, 70% to 90% of which appear only once. Sequencing was carried out using peripheral blood. The source of these receptors is a man between 65 and 85 years old with acute or convalescent COVID-19. Both conserved end residues are part of each CDR3. The order of the fields is V gene, D gene, clone size, J gene, CDR3 protein, CDR3 DNA. The D gene is left open where the match is weak. Rows give clone size only sometimes, using once, few, many, or a class for an expanded clone.

>TRBV5-1|TRBD1|once|TRBJ1-1
CASSPRTGDTEAFF
TGCGCCAGCAGCCCGCGGACAGGGGACACTGAAGCTTTCTTT
>TRBV18|TRBD1|.|TRBJ2-1
CASSPSATGGSDEQFF
TGTGCCAGCTCACCATCCGCGACAGGGGGCAGCGATGAGCAGTTCTTC
>TRBV12-3/TRBV12-4|TRBD2|.|TRBJ2-4
CASSWGGKNIQYF
TGTGCCAGCAGTTGGGGAGGGAAGAACATTCAGTACTTC
>TRBV3-1/TRBV3-2|.|.|TRBJ2-2
CASSQEGRVGTGELFF
TGTGCCAGCAGCCAAGAGGGCAGGGTGGGAACCGGGGAGCTGTTTTTT
>TRBV19|TRBD1|few|TRBJ1-2
CASRRTGTQHGYTF
TGTGCCAGTAGGCGGACAGGGACCCAACATGGCTACACCTTC
>TRBV27|.|.|TRBJ2-5
CASSSQGVGQETQYF
TGTGCCAGCAGTTCACAGGGAGTTGGGCAAGAGACCCAGTACTTC
>TRBV6-5|.|.|TRBJ1-4
CASTPQAATNEKLFF
TGTGCCAGCACCCCCCAGGCAGCAACTAATGAAAAACTGTTTTTT
>TRBV2|TRBD1|once|TRBJ2-1
CATLRDRDYNEQFF
TGTGCCACCCTCCGGGACAGGGATTACAATGAGCAGTTCTTC
>TRBV4-1|TRBD2|.|TRBJ2-3
CASSQGLGAGGTDTQYF
TGCGCCAGCAGCCAAGGGTTGGGAGCGGGGGGCACAGATACGCAGTATTTT
>TRBV6-2/TRBV6-3|TRBD1|.|TRBJ2-1
CASSPLDRGNEQFF
TGTGCCAGCAGTCCCTTGGACAGGGGGAATGAGCAGTTCTTC
>TRBV5-1|.|.|TRBJ2-3
CASSLATGDADTQYF
TGCGCCAGCAGCTTGGCTACGGGAGACGCAGATACGCAGTATTTT
>TRBV24-1|TRBD1|.|TRBJ2-2
CATSRTGPGGELFF
TGTGCCACCAGTCGGACAGGGCCCGGGGGGGAGCTGTTTTTT
>TRBV19|.|.|TRBJ1-1
CASSIGFGGAEEMNTEAFF
TGTGCCAGTAGTATAGGATTTGGTGGGGCGGAAGAAATGAACACTGAAGCTTTCTTT
>TRBV6-5|.|.|TRBJ2-5
CASSYSPGHKETQYF
TGTGCCAGCAGTTACTCACCCGGACATAAAGAGACCCAGTACTTC
>TRBV11-1|TRBD2|.|TRBJ2-7
CASSLGQYGTSLEQYF
TGTGCCAGCAGCTTGGGTCAATACGGGACTAGTCTCGAGCAGTACTTC
>TRBV15|.|.|TRBJ2-3
CATRGMSGSTDTQYF
TGTGCCACCAGGGGGATGAGCGGGAGCACAGATACGCAGTATTTT
>TRBV5-1|TRBD1|.|TRBJ1-3
CASSLSNRGQSGNTIYF
TGCGCCAGCAGCTTATCAAACAGGGGGCAATCTGGAAACACCATATATTTT
>TRBV7-2|TRBD2|.|TRBJ2-5
CASSSGLAGGFVTQYF
TGTGCCAGCAGCTCAGGACTAGCGGGGGGGTTCGTGACCCAGTACTTC
>TRBV29-1|.|.|TRBJ2-4
CSVESLANIQYF
TGCAGCGTTGAGTCGCTAGCGAACATTCAGTACTTC
>TRBV6-1|.|.|TRBJ1-4
CASSDRGTNEKLFF
TGTGCCAGCAGTGACAGGGGAACTAATGAAAAACTGTTTTTT
>TRBV29-1|TRBD2|.|TRBJ2-3
CSVDGGDTQYF
TGCAGCGTTGACGGGGGGGATACGCAGTATTTT
>TRBV4-1|.|.|TRBJ2-3
CASSSPSTDTQYF
TGCGCCTCCTCTAGCCCGAGCACAGATACGCAGTATTTT
>TRBV5-4|.|few|TRBJ1-2
CASRRGSHYGYTF
TGTGCCAGCCGCAGGGGCAGTCACTATGGCTACACCTTC
>TRBV6-4|TRBD2|.|TRBJ2-5
CASSDPPRLAGAETQYF
TGTGCCAGCAGTGACCCCCCCCGACTAGCGGGAGCAGAGACCCAGTACTTC
>TRBV19|TRBD1|.|TRBJ2-5
CASSADREGETQYF
TGTGCCAGTAGTGCCGACAGGGAAGGAGAGACCCAGTACTTC
>TRBV9|.|few|TRBJ1-6
CASSADGTDNSPLHF
TGTGCCAGCAGCGCGGACGGGACTGATAATTCACCCCTCCACTTT
>TRBV14|TRBD2|few|TRBJ2-1
CASSQGLAVYNEQFF
TGTGCCAGCAGCCAAGGACTAGCGGTCTACAATGAGCAGTTCTTC
>TRBV4-1|TRBD1|.|TRBJ2-1
CASSQGGQGAENEQFF
TGCGCCAGCAGCCAAGGTGGACAGGGGGCGGAAAATGAGCAGTTCTTC
>TRBV4-1|.|once|TRBJ2-1
CASSQPADNEQFF
TGCGCCAGCAGCCAACCAGCGGACAATGAGCAGTTCTTC
>TRBV19|.|.|TRBJ2-2
CASRPTGLKGNTGELFF
TGTGCCAGTAGGCCCACAGGCCTCAAGGGGAACACCGGGGAGCTGTTTTTT
>TRBV19|.|.|TRBJ1-5
CASKREGRDQPQHF
TGTGCCAGTAAAAGGGAGGGGAGGGACCAGCCCCAGCATTTT
>TRBV9|.|.|TRBJ1-4
CASSVSGSPDNEKLFF
TGTGCCAGCAGCGTATCGGGGTCGCCTGATAATGAAAAACTGTTTTTT
>TRBV19|TRBD1|.|TRBJ1-1
CASRAGRGLNTEAFF
TGTGCCAGTAGGGCCGGGAGGGGGCTTAACACTGAAGCTTTCTTT
>TRBV5-1|TRBD1|.|TRBJ1-4
CASSIGTAHEKLFF
TGCGCCAGCAGCATCGGGACAGCCCATGAAAAACTGTTTTTT
>TRBV30|.|.|TRBJ1-3
CAWSLAGAGIGSGNTIYF
TGTGCCTGGAGTCTGGCAGGAGCGGGTATAGGCTCTGGAAACACCATATATTTT